This is a list of T cell receptor beta chains from one sample in a study of blood T cells in healthy people across ages. TCRdb ran MiXCR on the 5' RACE reads and lists one entry per CDR3 protein. There are about 1.8 million distinct CDR3 sequences in the sample; around 48% occur only once, and less than 2.5% lies in the top ten. Sequencing input: blood. The receptors shown here come from a woman aged 40 to 55 in good health. Each CDR3 is given with its conserved first and last residue. The D gene is left open where the match is weak. Not every row has a clone size; where given, it reads once, few, many or a size class.

j_gene: TRBJ2-7
v_gene: TRBV12-3/TRBV12-4
d_gene: TRBD1
abundance: many
len: 13
CDR3nt: TGTGCCAGCCGACGGACAGGACCCTACGAGCAGTACTTC
CDR3aa: CASRRTGPYEQYF

j_gene: TRBJ2-7
v_gene: TRBV6-5
d_gene: NA
abundance: few
len: 14
CDR3nt: TGTGCCAGCAGTTACCGCCCTGTCTCCTACGAGCAGTACTTC
CDR3aa: CASSYRPVSYEQYF

j_gene: TRBJ2-3
v_gene: TRBV11-2
d_gene: NA
abundance: NA
len: 16
CDR3nt: TGTGCCAGCAGCTCCCTCCGACTGAAGAGCACAGATACGCAGTATTTT
CDR3aa: CASSSLRLKSTDTQYF

j_gene: TRBJ1-5
v_gene: TRBV12-3/TRBV12-4
d_gene: TRBD1
abundance: NA
len: 14
CDR3nt: TGTGCCAGCAGGTGGGACAGGAGCAATCAGCCCCAGCATTTT
CDR3aa: CASRWDRSNQPQHF

j_gene: TRBJ1-2
v_gene: TRBV7-2
d_gene: NA
abundance: few
len: 13
CDR3nt: TGTGCCAGCAGCCTAAACGGGCCATATGGCTACACCTTC
CDR3aa: CASSLNGPYGYTF

j_gene: TRBJ2-1
v_gene: TRBV4-2
d_gene: NA
abundance: NA
len: 17
CDR3nt: TGTGCCAGCAGCCATGGAGGACGAGAAACCTCCTACAATGAGCAGTTCTTC
CDR3aa: CASSHGGRETSYNEQFF

j_gene: TRBJ1-2
v_gene: TRBV28
d_gene: NA
abundance: NA
len: 13
CDR3nt: TGTGCCAGCAGTTTTGGGGACGCTCGTGGCTACACCTTC
CDR3aa: CASSFGDARGYTF

j_gene: TRBJ2-3
v_gene: TRBV28
d_gene: NA
abundance: NA
len: 14
CDR3nt: TGTGCCAGCAGCAAAACAGGGAGCACAGATACGCAGTATTTT
CDR3aa: CASSKTGSTDTQYF

j_gene: TRBJ2-6
v_gene: TRBV28
d_gene: TRBD1
abundance: NA
len: 16
CDR3nt: TGTGCCAGCCGGACAGGGGGCGCGTCCGGGGCCAACGTCCTGACTTTC
CDR3aa: CASRTGGASGANVLTF

j_gene: TRBJ2-3
v_gene: TRBV7-6
d_gene: TRBD1
abundance: NA
len: 17
CDR3nt: TGTGCCAGCAGCTTAGTTGCCAGGGGGCTGAGCACAGATACGCAGTATTTT
CDR3aa: CASSLVARGLSTDTQYF